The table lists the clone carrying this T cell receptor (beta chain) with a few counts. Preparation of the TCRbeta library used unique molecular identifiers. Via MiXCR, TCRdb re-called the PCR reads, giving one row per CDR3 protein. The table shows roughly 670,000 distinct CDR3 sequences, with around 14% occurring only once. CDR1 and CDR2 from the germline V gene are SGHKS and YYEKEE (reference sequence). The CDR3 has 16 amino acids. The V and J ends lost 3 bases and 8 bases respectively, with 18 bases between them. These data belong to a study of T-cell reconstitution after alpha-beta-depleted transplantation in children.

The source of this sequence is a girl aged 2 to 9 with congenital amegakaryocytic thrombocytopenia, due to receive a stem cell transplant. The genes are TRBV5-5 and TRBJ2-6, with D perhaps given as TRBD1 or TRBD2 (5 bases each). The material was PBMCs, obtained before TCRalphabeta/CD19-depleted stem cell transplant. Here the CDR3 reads CASSSPEGYGTNVLTF. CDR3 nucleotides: TGTGCCAGCAGCTCACCCGAGGGGTACGGAACCAACGTCCTGACTTTC.